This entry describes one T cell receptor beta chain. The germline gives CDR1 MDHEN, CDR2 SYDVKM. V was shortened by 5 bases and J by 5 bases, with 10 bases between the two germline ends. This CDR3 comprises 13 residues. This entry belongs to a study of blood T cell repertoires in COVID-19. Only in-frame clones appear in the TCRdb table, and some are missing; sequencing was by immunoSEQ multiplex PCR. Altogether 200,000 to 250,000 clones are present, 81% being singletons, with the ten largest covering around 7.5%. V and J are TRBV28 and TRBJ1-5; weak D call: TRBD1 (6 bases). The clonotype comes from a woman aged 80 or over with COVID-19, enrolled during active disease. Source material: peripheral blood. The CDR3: CASSGDTDQPQHF. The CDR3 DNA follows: TGTGCCAGCAGTGGGGACACTGATCAGCCCCAGCATTTT.